Here is one T cell receptor beta chain with its context. The antigen it recognizes is unknown. No qualities accompany the bases; no much larger clone lies one base away. TCR CDR3 regions were amplified from genomic DNA by multiplex PCR using the deep immunoSEQ assay. Extracted genomic DNA from each cell subset was spread evenly across all wells of several immunoSEQ 96-well plates, with each plate serving as a replicate. Each replicate PCR for sorted subsets received around 210 ng genomic DNA, equal to 30,000 or so T cell genomes. The purified libraries were quantified using a Qubit 3.0 fluorometer, sized with a Bioanalyzer 2100, and then quantified again using the KAPA Library Quantification kit. A separate single-read 150-cycle Illumina NextSeq 550 flow cell was used to sequence each immunoSEQ 96-well plate. In the paper's pipeline: Because only junctional sequences without quality scores were contained in the immunoSEQ output, filtering matching that applied to full-length reads could not be performed. To assign V/J genes and CDR3, sequences were annotated using PyIR, a Python wrapper for IgBLAST v1.9, with IMGT germline references. Reads were removed for weak V/J assignments (E-value above 1e-6), missing CDR3, stop codons, out-of-frame junctions, or ambiguous translated residues. V3J clonotypes were defined as sequences sharing an identical inferred V gene, J gene, and CDR3 amino acid sequence. To compute the percentage overlap between repertoires, the number of shared unique clonotypes was divided by the size of the smaller repertoire. RTK rarefaction, the Chao1 estimator, and Recon v2.1 estimates of unobserved clonotypes were used to assess repertoire richness. Generation probabilities were computed with OLGA for all TCRbeta clonotypes obtained by the gDNA method from several donors. The source is immuneACCESS, and TCRdb retained only in-frame sequences with V and J called. Part of the clones is not carried over; for the studies checked, unresolved V genes explain less than half of this, and the remainder is unexplained. The DNA gave D and trimming, while V, J and clone size come from that table. This sample comprises more than 900,000 clones, around 82% of them detected only once. Of the sample, more than 0.55% falls within the top ten clones.

The donors were healthy, HIV-negative adults with no recently reported acute infections or vaccinations. Every donor was a Caucasian adult living in Nashville, Tennessee, USA. CD4+ T cells were enriched by magnetic negative selection, after which naive cells were positively selected on CD45RA and the negative fraction was taken as the memory subset. Blood was obtained by leukapheresis, after which PBMCs were separated by Ficoll-Histopaque density gradient centrifugation and cryopreserved in liquid nitrogen vapor phase. Purity and quantity of every magnetically sorted T cell population were checked by analytical flow cytometry. Each sorted fraction had its genomic DNA isolated and then quantified by UV absorbance on a Nanodrop 2000c. V and J are trimmed by 0 bases and 4 bases, and the gene matches miss 7 bases of the junction. CDR1 SGHRS and CDR2 YFSETQ were looked up in the germline V gene. The CDR3 measures 15 amino acids from cysteine to phenylalanine. Only the CDR3 region is kept as DNA, spanning 45 bases read in frame from base 1.

The sample originates from a study of shared clonotypes between healthy human individuals (TCRdb year 2020). For the study in its entirety: The cohort comprised a couple of women and a few men aged 18 to 49 years. Per donor, three plates each were used for CD4 naive and CD4 memory, two for CD8 naive, and one for CD8 memory. Blood TCR repertoires of about 5 healthy adults were deeply sequenced to estimate repertoire size and the extent of clonotype sharing between individuals. Different laboratories and diverse techniques were used to prepare libraries and sequence TCR repertoires, to increase sequencing depth and limit assay-specific biases. Per donor, leukapheresis produced somewhere between about 0.94 and 9.5 billion PBMCs. Broad study findings and their caveats: Approximately 4.8% of naive CD4, 3.5% of naive CD8, approximately 2.2% of memory CD4, and 0.35% to 0.5% of memory CD8 clonotypes were shared across a handful of donors. Sampling was limited to blood, and TCR repertoires in tissue likely differ from TCR repertoires in blood. Incomplete sequencing was indicated by rarefaction of sorted-subset datasets, despite the large sequencing depth. Clonotypes shared by all four sorted-subset donors showed higher generation probabilities than non-shared clonotypes. The small number of donors limited the genetic and exposure-history diversity represented. Based on pairwise subsampling, the degree of clonotype sharing among donors was expected to be affected by sequencing depth. Estimated clonotype richness was generally larger for naive than for memory subsets.

This clonotype was sampled from a young man in good health. Some clones in this sample may be carry-over from other donors' samples. The chain was built from TRBV5-1 and TRBJ2-7; 7 central bases correspond to TRBD2. Input material: memory CD4+ T cells from PBMCs. Per the publication, the cell subset or site label means: CD45RA-negative fraction. This receptor has the CDR3 CASSLVSSGAYEQYF. The base sequence is TGCGCCAGCAGCTTGGTTTCTAGCGGAGCTTACGAGCAGTACTTC.